This T cell receptor (beta chain) came from a study of T-cell reconstitution after alpha-beta-depleted transplantation in children. Overall study results and limits: After transplant, high TCRbeta diversity at day 60 in some patients arose from surviving recipient T cells and thymic progenitors. Where alpha-beta T cells came from about two months after transplant was reportedly several hundred expanded graft clones. T-cell numbers and diversity, one year after transplant, stemmed largely from T cells that were newly produced.

The authors prepared the TCRbeta library with unique molecular identifiers. Using its own MiXCR run on the PCR reads, TCRdb lists one record per CDR3 protein. Of more than 100,000 distinct CDR3 sequences in the sample, under 25% were seen once. A remark on this clonotype: The antigen remains undetermined.

The CDR3 totals 15 residues. The V gene lost 4 bases and the J gene lost 5 bases, with 16 bases spanning the gap. The V gene's germline CDR1 is MNHEY and CDR2 SVGEGT. The receptor's source is a male patient between 2 and 10 years old who had a stem cell transplant for chronic granulomatous disease, so the T cells may come from the graft donor. This sequence joins TRBV6-2 or TRBV6-3 and TRBJ2-3, with a weak D call TRBD2 (5 bases). Sequenced here: PBMCs, mostly from graft donor cells, sampled 180 days after TCRalphabeta/CD19-depleted stem cell transplant. The CDR3 DNA reads TGTGCCAGCAGTTCCGGCCAGCGGAGTAGAGATACGCAGTATTTT. This codes for CASSSGQRSRDTQYF.